Below are 7 T cell receptor beta chains sequenced from a single sample in a study of vaccination and CD4 T cells after COVID-19. Treatment noted: roughly ten-day PBMC culture with coronavirus spike peptide pools or control peptides (ViraFEST assay). An Oncomine TCR Beta short-read assay was used to sequence the DNA from cultured CD4+ T cells. Via MiXCR, TCRdb re-called the PCR reads, giving one row per CDR3 protein. There are 13,000 or so distinct CDR3 sequences in the sample; 79% occur only once, and roughly 31% lies in the top ten. The antigens for these receptors are not known. Source material: CD4+ T cells from blood, cultured in vitro. These receptors were collected from a human donor who had recovered from COVID-19.

V and J are TRBV20-1 and TRBJ2-7; D is unresolved. This CDR3 contains 14 residues. Germline V gene data show CDR1 as DFQATT and CDR2 as SNEGSKA (reference sequence). Trimming removed 4 bases at V and 4 bases at J, with 17 bases between. The CDR3 DNA reads as TGCAGTGCTATATCCCCAGGAGCAATTTACGAGCAGTACTTC. This sequence encodes CSAISPGAIYEQYF.

Here the CDR3 DNA reads TGTGCCACCAGCGTTCAAACAGGGGGGTATGGAAACACCATATATTTT. Its protein product is CATSVQTGGYGNTIYF. The chain carries TRBV15 and TRBJ1-3, with 8 bases fitting TRBD1. Germline V CDR1 and CDR2: LNHNV, YYDKDF (reference sequence). This CDR3 region has 16 residues. V lost 5 bases and J lost 3; bases outside the gene matches: 9.

This chain joins TRBV6-5 and TRBJ1-2; D might be TRBD1 (5 bases). Trimming took off 2 bases at V and 8 bases at J, with 9 bases between the two ends. This CDR3 has 12 residues. Germline values: CDR1 MNHEY, CDR2 SVGAGI. In nucleotides, the CDR3 is TGTGCCAGCAGTTACCGGGGCAAGGGCTACACCTTC. Protein product: CASSYRGKGYTF.

The table lists this clonotype with a count of one. The V call is TRBV27, the J call TRBJ1-5, with TRBD1 as a possible D gene (6 bases). The CDR3 length is 17 residues. Germline V gene lookup returns CDR1 MNHEY and CDR2 SMNVEV (reference sequence). V was cut by 1 base and J by 2 bases, with 15 bases left in between. Written as DNA, the CDR3 is TGTGCCAGCAGTTTATTAGGGGGGGCCTGGGGCAATCAGCCCCAGCATTTT. Protein sequence: CASSLLGGAWGNQPQHF.

Judged by abundance, this clonotype is medium-sized. The V call is TRBV6-4, the J call TRBJ2-3; TRBD2 matches at 7 bases. CDR1 MRHNA and CDR2 SNTAGT come from the germline V gene. CDR3 size: 15 residues. V was pared by 3 bases and J by 1 base, with 4 bases of the junction left unmatched. CDR3 residues: CASSEGGSGTDTQYF. As DNA, the CDR3 is TGTGCCAGCAGTGAAGGCGGGAGCGGCACAGATACGCAGTATTTT.

This chain uses TRBV20-1 with TRBJ2-1; D possibly corresponds to TRBD2 (5 bases). The CDR3 has 13 residues. Germline V gives CDR1 DFQATT, CDR2 SNEGSKA (reference sequence). V lost 0 bases to trimming and J lost 14 bases, with 17 bases between them. In DNA, the CDR3 is TGCAGTGCTAGAGAAAGCGGTATGGGCCGGGAGTTCTTC. It is translated as CSARESGMGREFF.

The rearrangement uses TRBV6-5 and TRBJ1-1; D unclear. Germline CDR1 and CDR2: MNHEY and SVGAGI. V dropped 0 bases and J dropped 3 bases, with 5 bases sitting between them. The CDR3 consists of 13 residues. The DNA of the CDR3 is TGTGCCAGCAGTTACTCTAGAGACACTGAAGCTTTCTTT. Its translation: CASSYSRDTEAFF.